This T cell receptor (beta chain) is from a study of cytomegalovirus exposure and HLA in healthy donors (dated by TCRdb to 2016 to 2017). In the study overall: According to an earlier analysis of 550 to 700 of the donors, about 179 million T cells yielded 120 million or so unique TCR beta sequences and less than 300 Gb of sequence data. Roughly 300 gigabases of sequencing data and 75 million to 85 million unique TCR sequences made up an early release that covered fewer than 650 HLA-typed donors. Among the roughly 370 genotyped donors, around 81% belonged to the genetic ancestry cluster associated with self-reported Caucasian donors. The study aimed to test whether signatures of past pathogen exposure could be identified by cataloging public T cell receptors. The T cell repertoires of 700 or so subjects were profiled by immunosequencing and related to cytomegalovirus serostatus. In addition to the first cohort of about 650 subjects, a separate validation cohort of approximately 130 different subjects was used. The study combined high-throughput TCR immunosequencing, statistical association of individual TCRs with disease status, and machine learning to predict cytomegalovirus infection status. In a later analysis, previously published TCR beta repertoires from several hundred donors were re-analyzed and high-resolution HLA genotyping was added so that TCR occurrence patterns could be studied. In the later analysis, no new phenotypic data were used to find candidate immune exposures; instead, reliance was placed on TCR beta sequences and their occurrence across donors. An earlier analysis of about 600 of the donors used high-throughput TCR beta sequencing to judge whether each TCR beta V gene segment behaved as functional or pseudogenic. Donor age, sex, ethnicity and CMV serostatus were compiled together with the repertoire data. A later genetic analysis took genome-wide SNP genotypes for about 55% of the roughly 700 donors and used that subset as a discovery cohort. Every repertoire in the discovery cohort had been generated on one and the same sequencing platform. HLA typing covered class I and class II loci at four-digit resolution. Typing coverage differed by locus: A, B, C, DRB1 and DQB1 were typed in about 620-640 donors, DQA1 in 500 to 550, DPA1 in over 600, and DPB1 in just under 480. Because of strong linkage in the cohort, a handful of DR-DQ haplotypes were treated as single units for association and clustering. Among some 400 genotyped donors of the cohort, an average of roughly 230,000 unique TCR beta nucleotide sequences was sequenced per donor, of which about 18% were non-productive.

There are 15 amino acids in the CDR3, from cysteine to phenylalanine inclusive. CDR3 DNA only is kept here, 45 bases in frame from base 1. V lost 0 bases and J lost 7 bases, and the count of bases not matched to a germline gene is 6. CDR1 and CDR2 are read off the germline V gene as SGHRS and YFSETQ. The library was generated by the immunoSEQ multiplex PCR assay. For the multiplex PCR, a mixture combining 60 forward primers for TCR Vbeta segments and 13 reverse primers for TCR Jbeta segments was used. The CDR3 region of rearranged TCR beta genes was amplified from genomic DNA by a multiplex PCR assay. On the Illumina HiSeq System, the amplified TCR beta libraries were sequenced as 87-base-pair reads. The paper's data handling went like this. A later analysis tallied tens of millions of unique TCR beta chains across the 666 repertoires, and around 12 million of those chains were shared by two or more donors. To remove PCR and sequencing errors, raw reads were error-corrected and collapsed into unique sequences using a nearest-neighbor algorithm that merged closely related sequences. CDR3 sequences were aligned to IMGT reference sequences to assign V, D and J gene segments. For a sequence to be retained, at least a six-nucleotide match to both a V gene segment and a J gene segment was required. Rearrangements were called productive when the CDR3 lacked stop codons and stayed in frame with V and J; all others were non-productive. CDR3 was defined by IMGT convention, running from the second conserved V-encoded cysteine to the conserved J-encoded phenylalanine. The earlier analysis of 500 to 750 of the donors excluded any sequence lacking an unambiguous match to a single V gene segment. In an earlier analysis of several hundred of the donors, V segments were called functional above 56.7% productive rearrangements and were called segregating when the between-donor standard deviation exceeded 5%. A statistical classification framework was built to diagnose cytomegalovirus status from the catalog of TCR beta chain sequences. V and J gene assignment, in a later analysis, came from comparing TCR nucleotide sequences with IMGT/GENE-DB human TR gene sequences. Using the TCRdist pipeline, a later analysis assigned CDR3 sequences along with most-parsimonious VDJ recombination scenarios. In a later analysis, each TCR beta chain was defined by its CDR3 amino acid sequence together with its V-gene family, and reads without a unique V-gene family were excluded. A later analysis removed 592 highly shared, low-generation-probability nucleotide sequences to deal with suspected cross-contamination and a sequencing artifact. For each public chain, a later analysis derived a clonal expansion index from normalized ranks of inferred template counts within each repertoire. In a later analysis, generation probabilities were computed using a VDJ recombination model fitted to out-of-frame rearrangements, and the results were checked against IGoR. In a later analysis, TCR-TCR, TCR-HLA and TCR-CMV co-occurrence was scored with hypergeometric tests, and a repertoire-size bias correction was applied to TCR pairs. A later analysis estimated false discovery rates by permuting HLA or CMV assignments 20 times. In a later analysis, co-occurring TCRs were grouped using DBSCAN, with TCRdist sequence similarity added in when clustering inside HLA-allele-positive subsets. Co-occurrence clustering excluded repertoires with fewer than 30,000 or more than 120,000 public chains, plus five with anomalous nucleotide sharing. Entries here come from immuneACCESS through TCRdb and include only in-frame sequences with V and J called. Some clones fail to appear in such tables; in the studies checked, an unresolved V gene covers under half of the shortfall, and the cause of the remainder is unknown. The DNA gave D and trimming, while V, J and clone size come from that table. The sample profile shows about 150,000 clones; over 75% of them were found once. Of the sample, 1% is held by the ten largest clones.

In the case of this clone: Its antigen is not yet known. Base quality data are lacking; no much larger clone is found one base away.

Summary of the overall study and its limitations: Broadly in line with IMGT annotations, most TCR beta V segments showed up in productive rearrangements about 87% or about 30% of the time in an earlier analysis of 587 of the donors. Immune exposure information for the cohort was limited to CMV serostatus. A further reported finding was that TCR beta sequences accurately predicted the HLA-A and HLA-B alleles for most subjects in the first cohort. Because some donors lacked HLA typing at each locus, the association tests relied only on the typed subset. Correlated functional status among segregating V segments might reflect linkage disequilibrium, but an unknown experimental factor could not be ruled out. In a later analysis, TCR association rates were found to vary across HLA loci, with the most associated TCRs seen for DRB1 alleles and the fewest for HLA-C alleles. The authors suggested that the approach could potentially be generalized to other disease states and immunological phenotypes. Roughly uniform sequencing depth across donors was assumed in presence/absence analyses, although this assumption may not hold. A later analysis found that HLA-associated TCR beta chains were more clonally expanded and had lower generation probabilities than equally common non-associated chains. In this cohort, only TCR beta chains were sequenced, and detectable features were limited by the absence of alpha or paired-chain data. Specific HLA alleles were associated with some 15,000 TCR beta sequences at a false discovery rate of 0.05 in a later analysis. A later analysis found that most CMV-associated TCR beta chains appeared HLA-restricted, with HLA associations seemingly driven largely by CMV exposure. The earlier analysis of some 540 of the donors excluded approximately 17 rarely observed V segments, including chromosome 9 orphons, because counts were too low. An association between a missense DCLRE1C variant and V-gene and J-gene trimming of TCR beta chains was found in a later genetic analysis and replicated in an independent cohort. Most TCR sequences were observed very rarely across donors, whereas some public TCRs were present in many individuals. The 87-base-pair reads could not distinguish some IMGT-functional V segments, including TRBV6-2 and TRBV6-3, so those segments were excluded. A group of highly shared sequence variants was considered likely to be a technical artifact of the sequencing pipeline. When HLA alleles, especially DR and DQ, strongly co-occurred, TCR associations were difficult to assign to individual alleles. Cytomegalovirus status was reported to be diagnosed by the classifier with high specificity and sensitivity in both the original and validation cohorts. According to a later analysis, parvovirus B19, influenza, CMV and Epstein-Barr virus appeared linked to several top co-occurrence clusters. According to a later genetic analysis, donors in an Asian-associated ancestry cluster had fewer N-insertions in productive TCRs than the roughly 670-donor mean. A few of the identified cytomegalovirus-associated TCR beta chains were confirmed in vitro to be specific for cytomegalovirus antigens. A total of 150 to 200 TCR beta chains were listed by the study as associated with cytomegalovirus.

In total, roughly 670 healthy bone marrow donors made up the cohort. Cohort members were all nominally healthy when sampled, although unrecorded immune exposures were likely present. The donor was CMV seropositive and was included in the group of 250 to 300 seropositive cohort members. A peripheral blood sample was provided by each donor, and peripheral blood mononuclear cells were used for TCR beta sequencing. The Qiagen DNeasy Blood Extraction Kit was used to extract genomic DNA from the blood cell samples. Sequencing used PBMCs. The clonotype originates from a woman between 50 and 59 years old in good health and CMV-seropositive. The rearranged chain carries TRBV5-1 and TRBJ2-1, with 8 central nucleotides matching TRBD1. The CDR3 has the sequence CASSLGQGAGNEQFF. The DNA is as follows: TGCGCCAGCAGCTTGGGGCAGGGGGCTGGGAATGAGCAGTTCTTC.